Presented here are 26 T cell receptor beta chains from one specimen sequenced in a study of blood T cell repertoires in COVID-19. TCRdb's copy holds only in-frame clones and misses some; the assay was immunoSEQ multiplex PCR. The data show around 190,000 clones, roughly 84% seen once. Material: peripheral blood. The receptors here all came from a man aged 50 to 59 with COVID-19, enrolled during active disease.

The V call is TRBV7-2, the J call TRBJ2-1; 15 bases map to TRBD2. V shed 5 bases and J 3 bases; nucleotides not matched to a gene: 5. CDR1 and CDR2 (germline): SGHTA, FQGNSA. The length of the CDR3 is 17 residues. This CDR3 is CASSSRTSGGVYNEQFF. DNA of the CDR3: TGTGCCAGCAGCAGCAGGACTAGCGGGGGGGTCTACAATGAGCAGTTCTTC.

This clone appeared a few times. The genes are TRBV3-1 (or the pseudogene TRBV3-2) and TRBJ1-1, with a tentative D call TRBD1 (6 bases). This CDR3 is 15 amino acids long. V lost 2 bases to trimming and J lost 3 bases, with 13 bases between them. The germline V gene has CDR1 LGHDT and CDR2 YNNKEL (reference sequence). Written as DNA, the CDR3 is TGTGCCAGCAGCCAAAGGGGGGGAGTGGACACTGAAGCTTTCTTT. The encoded protein is CASSQRGGVDTEAFF.

The chain uses TRBV10-3 and TRBJ2-7, with a weak D call TRBD2 (6 bases). The CDR3 extends over 14 amino acids. Between the trimmed V and J ends, which lost 6 bases and 7 bases, there was a span of 19 bases. Germline V gene sequence: CDR1 ENHRY, CDR2 SYGVKD. The DNA of the CDR3 is TGTGCCATCAGAGGTTGGGCGGAGGAGGGGGAGCAGTACTTC. Translating gives CAIRGWAEEGEQYF.

This clone turned up a few times. The rearrangement links TRBV3-1 (or the pseudogene TRBV3-2) to TRBJ1-2; D is uncertain. Trimming removed 4 bases from V and 4 bases from J, with 10 bases in between. This CDR3 spans 13 amino acids. From germline, CDR1 is LGHDT and CDR2 YNNKEL (reference sequence). The CDR3 DNA sequence: TGTGCCAGCAGCCGGTCCAGTTCCTATGGCTACACCTTC. Residues: CASSRSSSYGYTF.

This chain joins TRBV18 and TRBJ2-2, with 7 bases matching TRBD1. After removal of 6 bases from V and 1 base from J, the junction contained 5 bases not matched to a gene. Germline loops: CDR1 KGHSH, CDR2 LQKENI. The CDR3 covers 15 residues. Here the CDR3 reads CASSQQGRNTGELFF. CDR3 DNA: TGTGCCAGCTCTCAACAGGGGCGGAACACCGGGGAGCTGTTTTTT.

This clone was seen once. V gene TRBV15 combines with J gene TRBJ1-2, with D hard to call. V lost 4 bases and J lost 5, with 11 bases in between. This CDR3 has 13 amino acids. Per the germline V gene, CDR1 is LNHNV and CDR2 is YYDKDF (reference sequence). CDR3 in amino acids: CATSTDIQYGYTF. For the CDR3, the DNA is TGTGCCACCAGCACCGACATACAATATGGCTACACCTTC.

This clone was picked up one time. The genes are TRBV12-3 or TRBV12-4 and TRBJ1-1; a possible D gene is TRBD1 (5 bases). The CDR3 is made up of 13 amino acids. The V end lost 7 bases, the J end lost 0 bases, and 9 bases lay between the germline ends. CDR3 sequence reads: CASKGRMNTEAFF. The DNA for the CDR3 is TGTGCCAGCAAGGGGCGGATGAACACTGAAGCTTTCTTT.

The J gene is TRBJ2-3, the V gene TRBV5-1; 10 bases are a match to TRBD2. Germline trimming cut 3 bases from V and 2 bases from J; bases unmatched to any gene: 6. This CDR3 is built from 16 residues. The germline CDR1 and CDR2 sequences are SGHRS and YFSETQ. CDR3 region: CASSSTSGFDTDTQYF. The DNA for the CDR3 is TGCGCCAGCAGCTCGACTAGCGGGTTCGACACAGATACGCAGTATTTT.

The chain carries TRBV6-2 or TRBV6-3 and TRBJ2-7; D is perhaps TRBD2 (5 bases). Per the germline V gene, CDR1 is MNHEY and CDR2 is SVGEGT. V lost 2 bases to trimming and J lost 2 bases, with 10 bases between them. The CDR3 runs to 14 residues. The CDR3 sequence: CASSYLRDTYEQYF. Written as DNA, the CDR3 is TGTGCCAGCAGTTACCTGAGGGATACCTACGAGCAGTACTTC.

The rearrangement uses TRBV7-8 and TRBJ2-7; D gene ambiguous. The germline V gene has CDR1 SGHVS and CDR2 FQNEAQ. This CDR3 spans 13 amino acids. V was shortened by 0 bases and J by 3 bases, with 6 bases between the two germline ends. CDR3 nucleotides: TGTGCCAGCAGCTTAGCGCCGGTCTACGAGCAGTACTTC. It encodes CASSLAPVYEQYF.

CDR3 DNA sequence: TGTGCCAGCAGTGAGGGACAGGGTCGGGCCGGGGAGCTGTTTTTT. This codes for CASSEGQGRAGELFF. This rearrangement joins TRBV6-1 to TRBJ2-2; 9 bases agree with TRBD1. Losses at the gene ends were 3 bases for V and 6 bases for J; bases not matched to a gene: 5. There are 15 residues in the CDR3. Germline assignment: CDR1 MNHNS and CDR2 SASEGT.

The chain's CDR3 is CASSTTGVSVETQYF. The CDR3 DNA sequence: TGTGCCAGTAGTACCACAGGGGTTTCGGTAGAGACCCAGTACTTC. This sequence joins TRBV19 and TRBJ2-5; 7 bases align to TRBD1. This CDR3 is 15 amino acids long. J gave up 4 bases and V 4 bases, and 9 bases lay outside the gene matches. Germline CDR1 LNHDA, CDR2 SQIVND (reference sequence).

This chain uses TRBV27 with TRBJ2-3; 13 bases fit TRBD2. The CDR3 runs to 18 residues. Germline V lookup: CDR1 MNHEY, CDR2 SMNVEV (reference sequence). V was pared by 6 bases and J by 4 bases, with 13 bases of the junction left unmatched. CDR3 sequence reads: CASRPKRTSGGRSDTQYF. In DNA form, the CDR3 reads TGTGCCAGCAGACCCAAACGGACTAGCGGGGGAAGGTCAGATACGCAGTATTTT.

V and J are TRBV5-4 and TRBJ2-7; 10 nucleotides agree with TRBD2. The CDR3 runs to 14 residues. Trimming took 0 bases from V and 5 from J; bases not matched to a gene: 2. Germline CDR1 SGHNT, CDR2 YYREEE (reference sequence). The chain's CDR3 is CASSLELAGDEQYF. CDR3 sequence (DNA): TGTGCCAGCAGCTTGGAGCTAGCGGGAGACGAGCAGTACTTC.

In the case of this clone: This same CDR3 is encoded by further DNA sequences in the sample. This rearrangement joins TRBV7-2 to TRBJ2-1; D remains ambiguous. Trimming pared 2 bases from V and 6 bases from J, leaving 5 bases between. Germline lookup yields CDR1 SGHTA and CDR2 FQGNSA. CDR3 length: 12 residues. The DNA of the CDR3 is TGTGCCAGCAGCTTACCCTCCAATGAGCAGTTCTTC. This sequence encodes CASSLPSNEQFF.

The rearrangement links TRBV27 to TRBJ2-6; no firm D call. This CDR3 contains 16 residues. Trimming stripped 3 bases from V and 0 bases from J, with 9 bases between. Germline values: CDR1 MNHEY, CDR2 SMNVEV (reference sequence). The CDR3 region is CASSFYVDSGANVLTF. Written as DNA, the CDR3 is TGTGCCAGCAGTTTTTACGTAGACTCTGGGGCCAACGTCCTGACTTTC.

This chain uses TRBV15 with TRBJ1-5; 7 nucleotides line up with TRBD1. Germline CDR1 is LNHNV and CDR2 is YYDKDF (reference sequence). The CDR3 has 15 amino acids. The junction had 6 bases not matched to a gene; V was cut back by 0 bases and J by 7 bases. CDR3 sequence reads: CATSRETGKTQPQHF. The CDR3 nucleotides are TGTGCCACCAGCAGAGAGACAGGGAAGACGCAGCCCCAGCATTTT.

The chain carries TRBV30 and TRBJ2-5; TRBD2 matches 16 bases. V lost 4 bases and J lost 5; bases outside the gene matches: 4. Germline CDR1 is GTSNPN and CDR2 is SVGIG (reference sequence). This CDR3 has 15 amino acids. CDR3 sequence: CAWTRGLAGGETQYF. CDR3 nucleotides: TGTGCCTGGACCCGGGGACTAGCGGGAGGGGAGACCCAGTACTTC.

In regard to this clone: The same CDR3 also results from other DNA sequences found in this sample. This chain links TRBV12-3 or TRBV12-4 with TRBJ1-1; TRBD1 might be the D (6 bases). This CDR3 is built from 13 residues. Deletions cut 3 bases from V and 1 base from J, with 6 bases between. As DNA, the CDR3 is TGTGCCAGCAGTTTGACAGGGAACACTGAAGCTTTCTTT. Translating gives CASSLTGNTEAFF.

This sequence joins TRBV28 and TRBJ1-2; D gene uncertain. The germline V gene has CDR1 MDHEN and CDR2 SYDVKM. Between the trimmed V and J ends, which lost 5 bases and 6 bases, there was a span of 19 bases. The CDR3 extends over 15 amino acids. The CDR3 sequence: CASSAYTRAEDGYTF. The CDR3 nucleotides are TGTGCCAGCAGTGCCTATACCCGGGCGGAGGATGGCTACACCTTC.

The chain joins TRBV6-5 to TRBJ2-7; 10 bases align to TRBD2. Germline lookup yields CDR1 MNHEY and CDR2 SVGAGI. Trimming removed 6 bases from V and 3 bases from J; junction bases left unmatched: 8. The CDR3 contains 15 residues. The CDR3 DNA is TGTGCCAGCAGAACTAGCGGGGCCTCTAGCTACGAGCAGTACTTC. Its translation: CASRTSGASSYEQYF.

V usage is TRBV2 and J usage is TRBJ2-1; 7 bases match TRBD2. The junction had 5 bases not matched to a gene; V was cut back by 0 bases and J by 3 bases. The CDR3 contains 16 residues. Germline CDR1 and CDR2: SNHLY and FYNNEI. This CDR3 is CASSEAGLADYNEQFF. The DNA for the CDR3 is TGTGCCAGCAGTGAAGCTGGGCTAGCGGACTACAATGAGCAGTTCTTC. The complete variable domain, with remaining parts taken from reference TRBV2 and TRBJ2-1, reads EPEVTQTPSHQVTQMGQEVILRCVPISNHLYFYWYRQILGQKVEFLVSFYNNEISEKSEIFDDQFSVERPDGSNFTLKIRSTKLEDSAMYFCASSEAGLADYNEQFFGPGTRLTVL.

This clone occurred once. The chain joins TRBV28 to TRBJ1-2; 7 bases fit TRBD1. Germline V CDR1 and CDR2: MDHEN, SYDVKM. V was pared by 3 bases and J by 2 bases, with 15 bases of the junction left unmatched. The CDR3 is made up of 18 amino acids. The CDR3 nucleotides read TGTGCCAGCAGTTTCGCGCGCGCGAATCCGACAGGGAACTATGGCTACACCTTC. Protein: CASSFARANPTGNYGYTF.

This chain uses TRBV18 with TRBJ1-6; no clear D gene. The CDR3 is 16 amino acids. V was trimmed by 3 bases and J by 8 bases, leaving 17 bases between them. Per germline, CDR1 KGHSH and CDR2 LQKENI. CDR3 nucleotides: TGTGCCAGCTCACCGTCGACACCTGATAACGATTCACCCCTCCACTTT. Encoded protein: CASSPSTPDNDSPLHF.

V and J are TRBV7-2 and TRBJ2-7; D is possibly TRBD1 (6 bases). Between the trimmed V and J ends, which lost 3 bases and 7 bases, there was a span of 7 bases. Germline values: CDR1 SGHTA, CDR2 FQGNSA. The length of the CDR3 is 11 residues. Here the CDR3 reads CASSLGQEQYF. The CDR3 nucleotides read TGTGCCAGCAGCTTGGGACAAGAGCAGTACTTC.

The chain couples TRBV30 to TRBJ2-5; 13 nucleotides line up with TRBD2. CDR1 is GTSNPN, CDR2 SVGIG, per germline (reference sequence). The V and J ends lost 1 base and 8 bases, in that order; junction bases with no gene match: 7. The CDR3 runs 15 residues. The CDR3 spells CAWSGGTSGMGTQYF. In DNA form, the CDR3 reads TGTGCCTGGAGTGGAGGGACTAGCGGGATGGGAACCCAGTACTTC.